The present T cell receptor beta chain was sequenced within a study of T cell responses to AZD1222 COVID-19 vaccine. Method: immunoSEQ multiplex PCR; TCRdb's copy keeps in-frame clones and lacks some. This repertoire shows 150,000 to 200,000 clones, 90% to 95% found once; its top ten account for 9.2%. CDR3 size: 14 residues. The V and J ends lost 3 bases and 13 bases respectively, with 16 bases between them. Germline V CDR1 and CDR2: MGHRA, YSYEKL. The receptor was isolated from an adult in good health. Sequenced here: peripheral blood, sampled on day 0 of AZD1222 vaccination. This chain connects TRBV4-1 to TRBJ1-6; maybe TRBD1 (5 bases). CDR3: CASSHYRDALPLHF. The CDR3, as DNA: TGCGCCAGCAGCCACTACCGGGACGCCCTCCCCCTCCACTTT.